This T cell receptor (beta chain) was captured in a study of shared clonotypes between healthy human individuals. About this clone: No antigen is known for it.

Study-wide results and limits: What naive subsets generally showed was a larger estimated richness than memory subsets showed. Sequencing depth was predicted to influence how clonotypes are shared among donors.

Method: immunoSEQ multiplex PCR; TCRdb's copy keeps in-frame clones and lacks some. The sample lists roughly 1,500,000 clones, approximately 98.5% occurring once. The CDR3 consists of 14 residues. The germline V gene has CDR1 MDHEN and CDR2 SYDVKM. V was cut by 7 bases and J by 0 bases, with 10 bases left in between. Input material: naive CD4+ T cells sorted from blood. The subset denotes: CD45RA+ positively selected. The TCR originated in a man aged 25 to 40 in good health. The chain has TRBV28 and TRBJ2-1; a weak D match, TRBD2 (6 bases). This CDR3 reads CASTWGVSYNEQFF. CDR3 in DNA: TGTGCCAGCACCTGGGGGGTCTCCTACAATGAGCAGTTCTTC.